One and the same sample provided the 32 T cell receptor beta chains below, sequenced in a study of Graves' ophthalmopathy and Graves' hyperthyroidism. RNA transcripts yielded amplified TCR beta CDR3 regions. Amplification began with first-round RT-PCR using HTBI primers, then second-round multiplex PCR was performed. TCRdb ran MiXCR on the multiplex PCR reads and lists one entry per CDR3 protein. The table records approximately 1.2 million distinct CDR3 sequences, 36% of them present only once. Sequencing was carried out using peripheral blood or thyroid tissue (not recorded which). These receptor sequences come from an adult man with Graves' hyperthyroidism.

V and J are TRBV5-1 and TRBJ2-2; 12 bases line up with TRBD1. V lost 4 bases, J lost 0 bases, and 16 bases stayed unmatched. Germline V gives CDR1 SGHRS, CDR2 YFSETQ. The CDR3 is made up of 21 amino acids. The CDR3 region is CASSQEPPGTGGAANTGELFF. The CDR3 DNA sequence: TGCGCCAGCAGCCAAGAGCCCCCGGGGACAGGGGGCGCGGCGAACACCGGGGAGCTGTTTTTT.

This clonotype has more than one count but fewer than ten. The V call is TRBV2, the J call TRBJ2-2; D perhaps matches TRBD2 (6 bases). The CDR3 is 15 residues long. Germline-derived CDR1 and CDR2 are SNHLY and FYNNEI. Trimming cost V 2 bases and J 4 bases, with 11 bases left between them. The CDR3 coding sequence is TGTGCCAGCAGTGAATTCGCCGGGGGCACCGGGGAGCTGTTTTTT. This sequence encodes CASSEFAGGTGELFF.

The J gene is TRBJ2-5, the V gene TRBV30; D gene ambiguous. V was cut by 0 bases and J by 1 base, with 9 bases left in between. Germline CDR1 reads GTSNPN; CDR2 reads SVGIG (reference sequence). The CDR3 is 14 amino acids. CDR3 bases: TGTGCCTGGAGTGTCAACAGCCGCCAAGAGACCCAGTACTTC. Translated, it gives CAWSVNSRQETQYF.

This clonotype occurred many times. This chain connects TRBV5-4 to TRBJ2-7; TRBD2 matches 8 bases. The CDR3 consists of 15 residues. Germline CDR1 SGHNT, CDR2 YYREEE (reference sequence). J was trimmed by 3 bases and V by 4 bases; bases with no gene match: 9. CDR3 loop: CASSVSGGQFYEQYF. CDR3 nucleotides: TGTGCCAGCAGCGTAAGCGGGGGCCAATTCTACGAGCAGTACTTC.

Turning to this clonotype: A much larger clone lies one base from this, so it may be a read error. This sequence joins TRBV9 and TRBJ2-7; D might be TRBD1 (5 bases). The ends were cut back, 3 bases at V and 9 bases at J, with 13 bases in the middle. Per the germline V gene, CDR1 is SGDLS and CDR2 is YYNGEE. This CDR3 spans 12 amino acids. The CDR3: CASSGSSRGQYF. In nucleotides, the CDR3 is TGTGCCAGCAGCGGGTCTAGTAGGGGGCAGTACTTC.

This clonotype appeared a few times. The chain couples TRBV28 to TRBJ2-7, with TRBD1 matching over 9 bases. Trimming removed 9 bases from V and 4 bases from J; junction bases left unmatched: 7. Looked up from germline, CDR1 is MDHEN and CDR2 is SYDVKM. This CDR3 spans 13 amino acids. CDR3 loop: CASNRGLVYEQYF. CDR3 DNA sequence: TGTGCCAGTAACAGGGGGCTTGTGTACGAGCAGTACTTC.

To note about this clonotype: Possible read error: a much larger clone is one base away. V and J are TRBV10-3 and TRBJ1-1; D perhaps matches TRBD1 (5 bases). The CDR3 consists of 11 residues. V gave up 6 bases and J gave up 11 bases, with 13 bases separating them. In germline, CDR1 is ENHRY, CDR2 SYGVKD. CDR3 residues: CAISLGRDAFF. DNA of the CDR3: TGTGCCATCAGCCTCGGGAGGGACGCTTTCTTT.

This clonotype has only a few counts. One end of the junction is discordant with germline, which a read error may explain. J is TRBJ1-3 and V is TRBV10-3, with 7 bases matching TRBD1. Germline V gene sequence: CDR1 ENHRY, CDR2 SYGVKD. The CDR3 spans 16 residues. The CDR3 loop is CASSSRTGPSGNTIYF. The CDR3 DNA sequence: TGTGCCAGCAGTAGCCGGACAGGACCCTCTGGAAACACCATATATTTT.

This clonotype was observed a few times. DNA for the CDR3: TGTGCCAGCAGTGAATATACGGGTGAGGAGCAGTACTTC. Its translation is CASSEYTGEEQYF. The V and J genes are TRBV2 and TRBJ2-7, with D hard to call. The germline V and J ends were trimmed by 2 bases and 7 bases, with 12 bases remaining between them. The CDR3 consists of 13 residues. Per germline, CDR1 SNHLY and CDR2 FYNNEI. The variable domain in full, completed from reference TRBV2 and TRBJ2-7, reads EPEVTQTPSHQVTQMGQEVILRCVPISNHLYFYWYRQILGQKVEFLVSFYNNEISEKSEIFDDQFSVERPDGSNFTLKIRSTKLEDSAMYFCASSEYTGEEQYFGPGTRLTVT.

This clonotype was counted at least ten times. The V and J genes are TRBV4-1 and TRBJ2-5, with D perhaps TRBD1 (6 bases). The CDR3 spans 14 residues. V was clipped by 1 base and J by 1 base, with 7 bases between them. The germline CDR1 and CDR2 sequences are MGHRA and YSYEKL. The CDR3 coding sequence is TGCGCCAGCAGCCAAGTGACAGGCCAAGAGACCCAGTACTTC. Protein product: CASSQVTGQETQYF.

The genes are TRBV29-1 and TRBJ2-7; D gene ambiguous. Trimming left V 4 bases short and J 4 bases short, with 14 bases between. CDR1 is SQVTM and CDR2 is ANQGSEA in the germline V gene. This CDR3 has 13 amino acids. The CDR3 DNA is TGCAGCGTTGTCTCGGACCTGGCGTACGAGCAGTACTTC. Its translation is CSVVSDLAYEQYF.

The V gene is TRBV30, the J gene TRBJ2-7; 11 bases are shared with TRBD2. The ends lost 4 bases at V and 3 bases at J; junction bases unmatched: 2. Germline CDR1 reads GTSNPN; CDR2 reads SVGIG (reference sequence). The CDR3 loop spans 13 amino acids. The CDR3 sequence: CAWNSGRGYEQYF. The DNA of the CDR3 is TGTGCCTGGAATAGCGGGAGGGGCTACGAGCAGTACTTC.

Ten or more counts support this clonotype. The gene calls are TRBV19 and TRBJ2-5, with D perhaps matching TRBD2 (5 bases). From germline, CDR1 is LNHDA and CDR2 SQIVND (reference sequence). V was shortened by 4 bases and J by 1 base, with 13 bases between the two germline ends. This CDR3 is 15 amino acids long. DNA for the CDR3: TGTGCCAGTAGTACGTCGCTTCTAGCCCAAGAGACCCAGTACTTC. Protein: CASSTSLLAQETQYF.

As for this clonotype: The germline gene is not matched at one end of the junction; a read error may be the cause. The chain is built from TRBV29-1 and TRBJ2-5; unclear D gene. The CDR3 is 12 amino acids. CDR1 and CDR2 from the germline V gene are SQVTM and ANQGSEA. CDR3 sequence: CSVEVEQEAQYF. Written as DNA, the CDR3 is TGCAGCGTTGAGGTTGAGCAAGAGGCCCAGTACTTC.

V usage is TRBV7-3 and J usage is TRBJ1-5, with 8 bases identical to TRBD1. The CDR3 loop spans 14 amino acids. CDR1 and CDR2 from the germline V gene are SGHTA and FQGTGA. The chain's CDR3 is CARETGGQNQPQHF. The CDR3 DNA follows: TGTGCTAGGGAAACAGGGGGGCAAAATCAGCCCCAGCATTTT. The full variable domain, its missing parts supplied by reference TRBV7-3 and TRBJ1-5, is GAGVSQTPSNKVTEKGKYVELRCDPISGHTALYWYRQSLGQGPEFLIYFQGTGAADDSGLPNDRFFAVRPEGSVSTLKIQRTERGDSAVYLCARETGGQNQPQHFGDGTRLSIL.

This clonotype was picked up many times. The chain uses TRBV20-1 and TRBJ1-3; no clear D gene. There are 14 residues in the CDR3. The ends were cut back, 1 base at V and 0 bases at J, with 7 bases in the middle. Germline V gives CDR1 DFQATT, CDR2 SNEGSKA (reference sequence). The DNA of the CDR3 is TGCAGTGCTAGAGTTCCTTTCTCTGGAAACACCATATATTTT. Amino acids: CSARVPFSGNTIYF.

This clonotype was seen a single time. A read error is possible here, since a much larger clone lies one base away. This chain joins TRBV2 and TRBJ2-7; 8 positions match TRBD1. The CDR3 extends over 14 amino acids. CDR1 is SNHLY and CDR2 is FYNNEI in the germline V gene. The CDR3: CASSAGQGIYEQHF. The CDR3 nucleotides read TGTGCCAGCAGTGCTGGACAGGGCATCTACGAGCAGCACTTC.

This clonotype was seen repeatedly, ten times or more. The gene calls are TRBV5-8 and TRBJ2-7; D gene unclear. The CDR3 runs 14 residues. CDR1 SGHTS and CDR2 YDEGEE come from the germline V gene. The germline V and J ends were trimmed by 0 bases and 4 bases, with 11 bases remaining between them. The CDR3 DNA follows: TGTGCCAGCAGCTTGGAGGGTTTGGCGTACGAGCAGTACTTC. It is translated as CASSLEGLAYEQYF.

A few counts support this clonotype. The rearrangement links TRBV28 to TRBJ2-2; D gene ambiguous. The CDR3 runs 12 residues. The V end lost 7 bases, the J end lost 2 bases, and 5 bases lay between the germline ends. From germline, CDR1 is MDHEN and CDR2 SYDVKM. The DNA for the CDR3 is TGTGCCAGCAATACTAACACCGGGGAGCTGTTTTTT. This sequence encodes CASNTNTGELFF.

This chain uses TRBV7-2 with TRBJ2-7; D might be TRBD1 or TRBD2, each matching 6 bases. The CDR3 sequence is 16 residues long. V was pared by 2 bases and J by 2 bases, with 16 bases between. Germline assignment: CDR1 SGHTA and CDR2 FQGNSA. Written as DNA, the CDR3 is TGTGCCAGCAGCTTATTCCCGGGGGCCCCACCCTACGAGCAGTACTTC. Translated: CASSLFPGAPPYEQYF. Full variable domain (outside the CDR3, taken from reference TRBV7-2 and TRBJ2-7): GAGVSQSPSNKVTEKGKDVELRCDPISGHTALYWYRQSLGQGLEFLIYFQGNSAPDKSGLPSDRFSAERTGGSVSTLTIQRTQQEDSAVYLCASSLFPGAPPYEQYFGPGTRLTVT.

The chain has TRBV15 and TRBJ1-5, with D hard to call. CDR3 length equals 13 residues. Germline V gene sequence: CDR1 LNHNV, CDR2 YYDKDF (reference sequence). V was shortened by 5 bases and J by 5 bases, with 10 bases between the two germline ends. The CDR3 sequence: CATSDPYDQPQHF. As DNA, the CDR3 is TGTGCCACCAGCGATCCATACGATCAGCCCCAGCATTTT. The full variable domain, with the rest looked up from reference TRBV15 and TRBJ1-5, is DAMVIQNPRYQVTQFGKPVTLSCSQTLNHNVMYWYQQKSSQAPKLLFHYYDKDFNNEADTPDNFQSRRPNTSFCFLDIRSPGLGDTAMYLCATSDPYDQPQHFGDGTRLSIL.

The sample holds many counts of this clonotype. CDR3 residues: CASSPPDRAVEAFF. Written as DNA, the CDR3 is TGTGCCAGCAGCCCTCCGGACAGGGCCGTTGAAGCTTTCTTT. The chain joins TRBV7-2 to TRBJ1-1, with 8 bases fitting TRBD1. V lost 5 bases, J lost 7 bases, and 9 bases stayed unmatched. The length of the CDR3 is 14 residues. CDR1 SGHTA and CDR2 FQGNSA come from the germline V gene.

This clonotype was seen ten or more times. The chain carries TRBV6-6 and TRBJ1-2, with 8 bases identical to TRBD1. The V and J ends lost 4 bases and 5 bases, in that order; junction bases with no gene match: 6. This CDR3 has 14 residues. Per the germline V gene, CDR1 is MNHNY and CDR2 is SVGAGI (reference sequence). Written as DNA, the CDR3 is TGTGCCAGCAGTTCCCCAACAGGGGGGTATGGCTACACCTTC. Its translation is CASSSPTGGYGYTF.

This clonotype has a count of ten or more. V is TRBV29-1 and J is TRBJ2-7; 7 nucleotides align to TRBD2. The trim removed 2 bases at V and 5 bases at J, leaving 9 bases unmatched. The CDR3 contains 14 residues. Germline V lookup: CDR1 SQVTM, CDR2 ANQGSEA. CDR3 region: CSVERGRERHEQYF. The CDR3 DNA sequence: TGCAGCGTTGAACGTGGGAGGGAGAGGCACGAGCAGTACTTC.

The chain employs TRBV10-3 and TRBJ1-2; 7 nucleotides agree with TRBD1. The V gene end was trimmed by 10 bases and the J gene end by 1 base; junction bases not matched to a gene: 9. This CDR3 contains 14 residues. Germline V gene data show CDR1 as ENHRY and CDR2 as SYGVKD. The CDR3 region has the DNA TGTGCCACTCTTGACAGGGACAATAACTATGGCTACACCTTC. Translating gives CATLDRDNNYGYTF.

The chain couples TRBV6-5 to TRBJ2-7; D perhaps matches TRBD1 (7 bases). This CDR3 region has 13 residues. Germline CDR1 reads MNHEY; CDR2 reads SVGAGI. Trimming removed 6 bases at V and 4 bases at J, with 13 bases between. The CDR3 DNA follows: TGTGCCAGCAGCAGGGGGGATCGGTACGAGCAGTACTTC. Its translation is CASSRGDRYEQYF.

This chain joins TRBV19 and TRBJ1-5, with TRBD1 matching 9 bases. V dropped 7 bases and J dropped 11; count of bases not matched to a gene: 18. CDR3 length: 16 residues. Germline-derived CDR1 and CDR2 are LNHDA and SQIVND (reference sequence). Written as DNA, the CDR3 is TGTGCCAGTATTCCGACGGGACAGGGTTTTCGAGAGACCCAGCATTTT. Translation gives CASIPTGQGFRETQHF.

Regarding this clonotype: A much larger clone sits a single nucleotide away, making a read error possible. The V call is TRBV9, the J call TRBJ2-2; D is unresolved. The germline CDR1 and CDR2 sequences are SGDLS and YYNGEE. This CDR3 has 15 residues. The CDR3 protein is CASSVGNPNAGELFF. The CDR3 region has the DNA TGTGCCAGCAGCGTAGGCAATCCGAACGCCGGGGAGCTGTTTTTT.

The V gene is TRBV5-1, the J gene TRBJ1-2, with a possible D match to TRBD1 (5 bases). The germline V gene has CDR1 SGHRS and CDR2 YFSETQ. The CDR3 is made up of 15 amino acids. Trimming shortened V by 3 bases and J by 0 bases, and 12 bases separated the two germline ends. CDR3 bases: TGCGCCAGCAGCTCCACAGGATCCTCTAACTATGGCTACACCTTC. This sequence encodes CASSSTGSSNYGYTF.

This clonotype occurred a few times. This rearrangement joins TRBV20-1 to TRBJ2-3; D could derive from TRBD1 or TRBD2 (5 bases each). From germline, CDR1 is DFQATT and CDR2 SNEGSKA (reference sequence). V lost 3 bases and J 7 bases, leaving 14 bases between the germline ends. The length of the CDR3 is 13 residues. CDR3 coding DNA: TGCAGTGCTAGTTGGCAGGGCGGGTATACGCAGTATTTT. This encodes CSASWQGGYTQYF.

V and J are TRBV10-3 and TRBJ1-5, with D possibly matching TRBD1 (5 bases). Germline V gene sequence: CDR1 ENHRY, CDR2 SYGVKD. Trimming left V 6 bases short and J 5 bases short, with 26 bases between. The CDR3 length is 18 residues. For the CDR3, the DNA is TGTGCCATCAGCGATCCGGGACTAGCGGGGAGTAGTTATCAGCCCCAGCATTTT. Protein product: CAISDPGLAGSSYQPQHF.

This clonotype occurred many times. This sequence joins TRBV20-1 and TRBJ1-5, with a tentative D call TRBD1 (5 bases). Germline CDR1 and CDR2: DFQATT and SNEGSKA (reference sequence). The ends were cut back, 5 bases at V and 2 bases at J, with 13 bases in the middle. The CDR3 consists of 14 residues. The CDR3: CSAGVLQGNQPQHF. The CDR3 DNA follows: TGCAGTGCTGGGGTGTTACAGGGCAATCAGCCCCAGCATTTT.